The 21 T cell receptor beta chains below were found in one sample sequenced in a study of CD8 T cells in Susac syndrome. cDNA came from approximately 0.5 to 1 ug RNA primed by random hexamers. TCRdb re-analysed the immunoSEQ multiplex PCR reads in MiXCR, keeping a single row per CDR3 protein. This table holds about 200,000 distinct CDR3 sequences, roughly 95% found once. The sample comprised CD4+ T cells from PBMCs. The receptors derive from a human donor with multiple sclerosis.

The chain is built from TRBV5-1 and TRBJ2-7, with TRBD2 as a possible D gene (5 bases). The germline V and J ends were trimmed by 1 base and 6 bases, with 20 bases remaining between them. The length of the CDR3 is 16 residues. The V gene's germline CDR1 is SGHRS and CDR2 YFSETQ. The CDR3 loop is CASSLPASRGPREQYF. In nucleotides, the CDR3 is TGCGCCAGCAGCTTGCCCGCTAGCAGAGGCCCCCGCGAGCAGTACTTC.

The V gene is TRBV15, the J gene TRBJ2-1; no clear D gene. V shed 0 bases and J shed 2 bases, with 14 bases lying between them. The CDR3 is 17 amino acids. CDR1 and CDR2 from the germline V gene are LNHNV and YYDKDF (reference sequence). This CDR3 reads CATSRDNLGRTYNEQFF. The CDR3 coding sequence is TGTGCCACCAGCAGAGATAACCTTGGACGGACCTACAATGAGCAGTTCTTC. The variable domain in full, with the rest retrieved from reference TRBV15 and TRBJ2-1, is DAMVIQNPRYQVTQFGKPVTLSCSQTLNHNVMYWYQQKSSQAPKLLFHYYDKDFNNEADTPDNFQSRRPNTSFCFLDIRSPGLGDTAMYLCATSRDNLGRTYNEQFFGPGTRLTVL.

CDR3 sequence: CASSLPTGDGGELFF. CDR3 in DNA: TGCGCCAGCAGCTTGCCGACAGGGGATGGCGGGGAGCTGTTTTTT. The V call is TRBV5-1, the J call TRBJ2-2, with TRBD1 identical over 8 bases. The trim removed 1 base at V and 7 bases at J, leaving 6 bases unmatched. Germline V CDR1 and CDR2: SGHRS, YFSETQ. The CDR3 runs 15 residues. Variable domain in full (rest from reference TRBV5-1 and TRBJ2-2): KAGVTQTPRYLIKTRGQQVTLSCSPISGHRSVSWYQQTPGQGLQFLFEYFSETQRNKGNFPGRFSGRQFSNSRSEMNVSTLELGDSALYLCASSLPTGDGGELFFGEGSRLTVL.

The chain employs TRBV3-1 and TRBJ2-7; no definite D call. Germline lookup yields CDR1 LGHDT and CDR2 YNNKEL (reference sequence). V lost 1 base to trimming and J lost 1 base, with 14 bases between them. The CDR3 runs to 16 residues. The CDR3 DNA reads TGTGCCAGCAGCCAAGTGGGATGGAACGCGTCCTACGAGCAGTACTTC. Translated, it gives CASSQVGWNASYEQYF.

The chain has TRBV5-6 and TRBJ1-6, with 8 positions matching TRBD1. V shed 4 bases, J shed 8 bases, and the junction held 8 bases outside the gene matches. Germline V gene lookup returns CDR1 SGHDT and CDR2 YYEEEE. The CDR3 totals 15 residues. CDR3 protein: CASSRRGLVDSPLHF. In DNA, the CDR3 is TGTGCCAGCAGCCGCAGGGGGCTCGTGGATTCACCCCTCCACTTT.

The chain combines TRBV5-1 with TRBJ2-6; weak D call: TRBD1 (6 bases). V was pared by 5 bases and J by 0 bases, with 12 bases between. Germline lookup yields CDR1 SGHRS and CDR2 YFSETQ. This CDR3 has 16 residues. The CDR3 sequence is CASSTGQPSGANVLTF. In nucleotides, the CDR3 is TGCGCCAGCAGTACAGGACAGCCCTCTGGGGCCAACGTCCTGACTTTC. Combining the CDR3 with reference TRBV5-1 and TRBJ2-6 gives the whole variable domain KAGVTQTPRYLIKTRGQQVTLSCSPISGHRSVSWYQQTPGQGLQFLFEYFSETQRNKGNFPGRFSGRQFSNSRSEMNVSTLELGDSALYLCASSTGQPSGANVLTFGAGSRLTVL.

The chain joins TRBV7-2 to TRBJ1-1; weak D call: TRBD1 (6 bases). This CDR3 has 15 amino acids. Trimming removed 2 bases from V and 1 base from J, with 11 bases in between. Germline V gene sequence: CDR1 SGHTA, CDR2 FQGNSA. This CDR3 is CASSLWTASNTEAFF. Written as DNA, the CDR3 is TGTGCCAGCAGCTTATGGACAGCTTCGAACACTGAAGCTTTCTTT.

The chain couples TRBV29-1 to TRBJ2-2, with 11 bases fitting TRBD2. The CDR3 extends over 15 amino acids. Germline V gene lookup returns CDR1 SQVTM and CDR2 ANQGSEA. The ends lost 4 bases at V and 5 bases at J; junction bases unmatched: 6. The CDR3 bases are TGCAGCGTTGGAATAGCGGGAGGGCCTACCGGGGAGCTGTTTTTT. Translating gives CSVGIAGGPTGELFF.

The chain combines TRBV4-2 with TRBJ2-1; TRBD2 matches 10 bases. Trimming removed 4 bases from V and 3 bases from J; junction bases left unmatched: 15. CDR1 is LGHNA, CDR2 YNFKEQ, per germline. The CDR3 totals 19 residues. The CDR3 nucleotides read TGTGCCAGCAGCCGCGCCACCGGACTAGCGGCAACCTTCTACAATGAGCAGTTCTTC. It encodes CASSRATGLAATFYNEQFF.

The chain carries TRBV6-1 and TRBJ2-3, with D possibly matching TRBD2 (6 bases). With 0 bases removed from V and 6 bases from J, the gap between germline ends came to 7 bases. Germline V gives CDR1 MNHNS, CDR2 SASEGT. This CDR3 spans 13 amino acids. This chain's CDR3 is CASSEAGRDTQYF. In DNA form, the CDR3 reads TGTGCCAGCAGTGAAGCAGGGAGGGATACGCAGTATTTT.

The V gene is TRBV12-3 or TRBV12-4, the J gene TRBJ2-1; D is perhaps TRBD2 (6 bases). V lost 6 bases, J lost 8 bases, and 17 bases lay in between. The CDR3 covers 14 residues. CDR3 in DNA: TGTGCCAGCAGGGCGGGACTCTACCTCGATGAGCAGTTCTTC. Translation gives CASRAGLYLDEQFF.

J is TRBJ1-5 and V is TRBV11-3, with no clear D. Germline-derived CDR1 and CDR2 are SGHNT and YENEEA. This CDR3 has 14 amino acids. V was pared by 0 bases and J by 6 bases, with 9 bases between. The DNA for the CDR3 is TGTGCCAGCAGCTTAGAGGGTTCGGGTCAGCCCCAGCATTTT. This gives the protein CASSLEGSGQPQHF.

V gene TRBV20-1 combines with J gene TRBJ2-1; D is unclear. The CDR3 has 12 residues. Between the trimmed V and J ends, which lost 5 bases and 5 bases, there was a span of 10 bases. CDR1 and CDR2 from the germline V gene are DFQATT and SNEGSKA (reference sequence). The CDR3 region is CSAFPVDNEQFF. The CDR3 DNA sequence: TGCAGTGCTTTCCCCGTGGACAATGAGCAGTTCTTC.

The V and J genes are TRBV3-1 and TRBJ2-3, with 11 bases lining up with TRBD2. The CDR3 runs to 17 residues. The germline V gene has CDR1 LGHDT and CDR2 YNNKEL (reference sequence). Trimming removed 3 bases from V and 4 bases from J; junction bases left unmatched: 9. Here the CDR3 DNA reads TGTGCCAGCAGCCATGTATTTACTAGCGGGGGCTCAGATACGCAGTATTTT. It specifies CASSHVFTSGGSDTQYF.

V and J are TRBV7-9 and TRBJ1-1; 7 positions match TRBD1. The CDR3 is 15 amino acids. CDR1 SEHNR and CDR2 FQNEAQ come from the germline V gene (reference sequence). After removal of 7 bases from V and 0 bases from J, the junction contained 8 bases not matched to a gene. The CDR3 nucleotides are TGTGCCAGCACCAGATTGGGACAGCTGAACACTGAAGCTTTCTTT. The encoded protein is CASTRLGQLNTEAFF.

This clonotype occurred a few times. In DNA, the CDR3 is TGTGCCTGGAGTGCCCCTCCTAACTATGGCTACACCTTC. As protein: CAWSAPPNYGYTF. The chain links TRBV30 to TRBJ1-2, with D hard to call. The CDR3 has 13 residues. Germline CDR1 GTSNPN, CDR2 SVGIG (reference sequence). Trimming removed 1 base at V and 0 bases at J, with 6 bases between.

CDR3 bases: TGTGCCAGCAGTTTGCTTGAAGCCACCGGGGAGCTGTTTTTT. Translation: CASSLLEATGELFF. The rearrangement uses TRBV27 and TRBJ2-2; no reliable D call. This CDR3 is built from 14 residues. Germline assignment: CDR1 MNHEY and CDR2 SMNVEV (reference sequence). The V end lost 3 bases, the J end lost 4 bases, and 9 bases lay between the germline ends.

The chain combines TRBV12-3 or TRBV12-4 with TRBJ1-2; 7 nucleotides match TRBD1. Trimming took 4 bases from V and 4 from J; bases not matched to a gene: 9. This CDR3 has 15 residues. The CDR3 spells CASSSQGDGVYGYTF. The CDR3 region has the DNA TGTGCCAGCAGTTCGCAGGGGGACGGCGTCTATGGCTACACCTTC.

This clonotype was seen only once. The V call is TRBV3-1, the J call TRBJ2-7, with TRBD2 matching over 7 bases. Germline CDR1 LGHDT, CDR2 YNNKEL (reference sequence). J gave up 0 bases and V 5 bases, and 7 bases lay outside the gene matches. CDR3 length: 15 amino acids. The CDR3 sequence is CASSSRWGGSYEQYF. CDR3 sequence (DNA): TGTGCCAGCAGCTCGCGATGGGGGGGCTCCTACGAGCAGTACTTC.

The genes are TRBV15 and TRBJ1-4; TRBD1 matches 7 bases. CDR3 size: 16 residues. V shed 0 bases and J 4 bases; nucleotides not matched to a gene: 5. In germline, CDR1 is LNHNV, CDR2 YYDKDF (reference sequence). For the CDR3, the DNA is TGTGCCACCAGCAGAGATAGAACAGGGGTTAATGAAAAACTGTTTTTT. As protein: CATSRDRTGVNEKLFF.

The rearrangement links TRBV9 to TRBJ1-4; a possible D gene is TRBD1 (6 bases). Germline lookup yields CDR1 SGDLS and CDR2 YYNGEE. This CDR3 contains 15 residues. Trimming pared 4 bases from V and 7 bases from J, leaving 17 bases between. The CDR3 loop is CASSSGPQGGEKLFF. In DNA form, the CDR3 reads TGTGCCAGCAGCTCAGGACCGCAAGGGGGTGAAAAACTGTTTTTT. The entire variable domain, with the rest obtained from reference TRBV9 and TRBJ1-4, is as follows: DSGVTQTPKHLITATGQRVTLRCSPRSGDLSVYWYQQSLDQGLQFLIQYYNGEERAKGNILERFSAQQFPDLHSELNLSSLELGDSALYFCASSSGPQGGEKLFFGSGTQLSVL.